The next 28 T cell receptor beta chains were all read from a single sample in a study of T cell responses to AZD1222 COVID-19 vaccine (TCRdb year 2021). The receptor library was made with the immunoSEQ multiplex PCR assay. Drawn from immuneACCESS, this table holds only the in-frame rearrangements with V and J called that TCRdb kept. Clones are partly lost; checked studies trace under half to an unresolved V gene and leave the rest unexplained. The sample yields around 120,000 clones; about 92% were counted once. Jointly, the top ten make up approximately 5% of the sample. This sample's time point label indicates: about 28 days (+/-7) after the second vaccine dose. Specimen: peripheral blood, collected 28 days after the second AZD1222 dose. The receptors here all came from an adult who received the AZD1222 COVID-19 vaccine.

The rearrangement links TRBV6-5 to TRBJ2-7; a weak D match, TRBD1 (5 bases). The CDR3 spans 14 residues. V lost 6 bases to trimming and J lost 5 bases, with 17 bases between them. The germline CDR1 and CDR2 sequences are MNHEY and SVGAGI. The chain's CDR3 is CASSLGQGMNEQYF. The CDR3 nucleotides read TGTGCCAGCAGCCTGGGTCAGGGAATGAACGAGCAGTACTTC.

The J gene is TRBJ1-4, the V gene TRBV5-1; D remains unclear. Germline CDR1 SGHRS, CDR2 YFSETQ. The CDR3 is made up of 14 amino acids. Trimming removed 2 bases from V and 4 bases from J, with 9 bases in between. CDR3 in DNA: TGCGCCAGCAGCTTAAACACGGGTAATGAAAAACTGTTTTTT. It yields the protein CASSLNTGNEKLFF.

The CDR3, as DNA: TGTGCCAGCAGCCAAGAAGGGGGTGGTATCTACGAGCAGTACTTC. It encodes CASSQEGGGIYEQYF. The chain joins TRBV3-1 (or the pseudogene TRBV3-2) to TRBJ2-7, with D perhaps TRBD1 (6 bases). The germline CDR1 and CDR2 sequences are LGHDT and YNNKEL (reference sequence). CDR3 length equals 15 residues. V was clipped by 0 bases and J by 3 bases, with 12 bases between them.

The chain is built from TRBV10-2 and TRBJ2-5; no definite D call. CDR1 and CDR2 from the germline V gene are WSHSY and SAAADI. The CDR3 is made up of 15 amino acids. The germline V and J ends were trimmed by 3 bases and 1 base, with 12 bases remaining between them. DNA of the CDR3: TGCGCCAGCAGTGAATATAGGTCCGTCCAAGAGACCCAGTACTTC. This sequence encodes CASSEYRSVQETQYF.

The CDR3 coding sequence is TGTGCCATCGGAATTTCCCGGAAGGGAAACACCGGGGAGCTGTTTTTT. Translating it yields CAIGISRKGNTGELFF. The chain has TRBV10-3 and TRBJ2-2, with no clear D. CDR3 size: 16 residues. From germline, CDR1 is ENHRY and CDR2 SYGVKD. Trimming removed 8 bases from V and 2 bases from J, with 18 bases in between.

This clone came up once. The CDR3 reads CASRGYTQYF. The CDR3 DNA reads TGTGCCAGCCGAGGCTATACGCAGTATTTT. The chain couples TRBV7-9 to TRBJ2-3; D not certain. The germline CDR1 and CDR2 sequences are SEHNR and FQNEAQ (reference sequence). The germline V and J ends were trimmed by 8 bases and 7 bases, with 7 bases remaining between them. This CDR3 has 10 residues.

This chain uses TRBV4-3 with TRBJ1-1; D call uncertain. The germline V gene encodes CDR1 LGHNA and CDR2 YSLEER. Trimming removed 0 bases at V and 2 bases at J, with 10 bases between. CDR3 length: 15 residues. CDR3 protein: CASSQDSEINTEAFF. The CDR3 DNA is TGCGCCAGCAGCCAAGATTCGGAGATTAACACTGAAGCTTTCTTT.

CDR3 DNA sequence: TGTGCCAGCAGCTTAGAGGGGACAGGGTTTTATGGCTACACCTTC. The encoded protein is CASSLEGTGFYGYTF. The rearrangement joins TRBV7-2 to TRBJ1-2, with 9 bases lining up with TRBD1. V shed 1 base and J 5 bases; nucleotides not matched to a gene: 5. CDR3 length: 15 residues. Germline V gives CDR1 SGHTA, CDR2 FQGNSA.

The genes are TRBV27 and TRBJ2-1; 9 bases match TRBD1. CDR3 size: 17 residues. The germline V gene has CDR1 MNHEY and CDR2 SMNVEV (reference sequence). The ends lost 4 bases at V and 6 bases at J; junction bases unmatched: 13. The CDR3 sequence is CASSSPAGTGPFNEQFF. The DNA of the CDR3 is TGTGCCAGCAGTTCCCCGGCCGGGACAGGGCCCTTCAATGAGCAGTTCTTC.

The chain links TRBV6-5 to TRBJ1-4; D gene ambiguous. The ends were cut back, 8 bases at V and 8 bases at J, with 12 bases in the middle. Looked up from germline, CDR1 is MNHEY and CDR2 is SVGAGI. This CDR3 comprises 12 residues. CDR3 nucleotides: TGTGCCAGCCGTCCCGCGGCGGAAAAACTGTTTTTT. Translation: CASRPAAEKLFF.

The chain combines TRBV4-3 with TRBJ2-7; D is unresolved. Germline-derived CDR1 and CDR2 are LGHNA and YSLEER. The CDR3 consists of 14 residues. Trimming stripped 0 bases from V and 3 bases from J, with 9 bases between. CDR3 coding DNA: TGCGCCAGCAGCCAAGAGATGGCAGACTACGAGCAGTACTTC. Amino acid sequence: CASSQEMADYEQYF.

The chain has TRBV9 and TRBJ2-3; 9 positions match TRBD2. V trimming: 1 base; J trimming: 6 bases; junction bases outside the gene matches: 3. The V gene's germline CDR1 is SGDLS and CDR2 YYNGEE. The CDR3 length is 14 residues. CDR3 sequence: CASSVRGGADTQYF. Here the CDR3 DNA reads TGTGCCAGCAGCGTACGCGGGGGGGCGGATACGCAGTATTTT. The entire variable domain, with the rest obtained from reference TRBV9 and TRBJ2-3, is as follows: DSGVTQTPKHLITATGQRVTLRCSPRSGDLSVYWYQQSLDQGLQFLIQYYNGEERAKGNILERFSAQQFPDLHSELNLSSLELGDSALYFCASSVRGGADTQYFGPGTRLTVL.

The chain is built from TRBV13 and TRBJ2-5; 9 positions agree with TRBD2. V was pared by 5 bases and J by 5 bases, with 12 bases of the junction left unmatched. Per germline, CDR1 PRHDT and CDR2 FYEKMQ (reference sequence). The CDR3 contains 16 residues. CDR3 amino acids: CASSTLPGLARETQYF. CDR3 nucleotides: TGTGCCAGCAGCACGCTCCCTGGACTAGCGCGGGAGACCCAGTACTTC.

V gene TRBV5-8 combines with J gene TRBJ1-1; D might be TRBD1 (6 bases). The V end was cut by 4 bases, the J end by 8 bases, with 9 bases between. Germline lookup yields CDR1 SGHTS and CDR2 YDEGEE. The CDR3 is made up of 11 amino acids. In nucleotides, the CDR3 is TGTGCCAGCAGCCCCGACAGGGAAGCTTTCTTT. Residues: CASSPDREAFF.

This chain links TRBV28 with TRBJ1-2; D gene unclear. This CDR3 spans 13 amino acids. Looked up from germline, CDR1 is MDHEN and CDR2 is SYDVKM. V was trimmed by 5 bases and J by 5 bases, leaving 12 bases between them. CDR3 bases: TGTGCCAGCAGTGGGGAAATAGGGTATGGCTACACCTTC. Translated: CASSGEIGYGYTF.

V usage is TRBV13 and J usage is TRBJ1-1; perhaps TRBD1 as D (6 bases). This CDR3 spans 15 amino acids. Germline V gene lookup returns CDR1 PRHDT and CDR2 FYEKMQ (reference sequence). Trimming took off 3 bases at V and 7 bases at J, with 18 bases between the two ends. CDR3 nucleotides: TGTGCCAGCAGCTTGAAGGCGGGGGCGGCGAGTGAAGCTTTCTTT. Amino acid sequence: CASSLKAGAASEAFF. Full variable domain (remainder filled in from reference TRBV13 and TRBJ1-1): AAGVIQSPRHLIKEKRETATLKCYPIPRHDTVYWYQQGPGQDPQFLISFYEKMQSDKGSIPDRFSAQQFSDYHSELNMSSLELGDSALYFCASSLKAGAASEAFFGQGTRLTVV.

The chain combines TRBV10-3 with TRBJ2-7; 7 nucleotides agree with TRBD1. Germline assignment: CDR1 ENHRY and CDR2 SYGVKD. V shed 2 bases and J 5 bases; nucleotides not matched to a gene: 6. The CDR3 has 14 amino acids. CDR3 amino acids: CAISELTGTDEQYF. As DNA, the CDR3 is TGTGCCATCAGTGAGCTGACAGGGACAGACGAGCAGTACTTC.

This chain connects TRBV6-4 to TRBJ1-2; D gene uncertain. Germline assignment: CDR1 MRHNA and CDR2 SNTAGT. V was shortened by 6 bases and J by 4 bases, with 12 bases between the two germline ends. This CDR3 comprises 13 residues. CDR3 protein: CASRPPESYGYTF. DNA for the CDR3: TGTGCCAGCAGGCCACCAGAGAGCTATGGCTACACCTTC.

The chain couples TRBV10-3 to TRBJ1-1; D is ambiguous. Germline assignment: CDR1 ENHRY and CDR2 SYGVKD. V lost 6 bases and J 4 bases, leaving 15 bases between the germline ends. CDR3 length equals 14 residues. The CDR3 nucleotides are TGTGCCATCAGGGGGATAGGGCTTAGCACTGAAGCTTTCTTT. Protein sequence: CAIRGIGLSTEAFF.

The chain uses TRBV19 and TRBJ2-7, with 7 bases lining up with TRBD1. Trimming cost V 2 bases and J 4 bases; bases outside gene matches: 5. The CDR3 has 14 amino acids. Germline assignment: CDR1 LNHDA and CDR2 SQIVND (reference sequence). CDR3 amino acids: CASSIRGLGYEQYF. The DNA of the CDR3 is TGTGCCAGTAGTATAAGGGGGCTGGGGTACGAGCAGTACTTC.

The DNA of the CDR3 is TGTGCCAGCAGCAAATTTGGACAGCACTCCTACGAGCAGTACTTC. This translates into CASSKFGQHSYEQYF. V is TRBV21-1 and J is TRBJ2-7; the listed D gene, TRBD1, was not tested against the DNA. TRBV21-1 is shown as a pseudogene. This CDR3 region has 15 residues.

The genes are TRBV10-1 and TRBJ2-2; TRBD1 or TRBD2 may be the D gene (5 bases each). This CDR3 is 18 amino acids long. Per the germline V gene, CDR1 is WNHNN and CDR2 is SYGVQD (reference sequence). Deletions cut 6 bases from V and 0 bases from J, with 20 bases between. The CDR3 sequence: CASRPRKGSGANTGELFF. CDR3 DNA sequence: TGCGCCAGCAGACCGAGAAAGGGGAGCGGAGCGAACACCGGGGAGCTGTTTTTT.

This chain uses TRBV5-1 with TRBJ1-4; D ambiguous. CDR1 SGHRS and CDR2 YFSETQ come from the germline V gene. There are 14 residues in the CDR3. V lost 4 bases, J lost 5 bases, and 12 bases lay in between. CDR3 bases: TGCGCCAGCAGCCTGGAGGCCCACAATGAAAAACTGTTTTTT. It encodes CASSLEAHNEKLFF.

This chain uses TRBV7-2 with TRBJ2-7, with 15 nucleotides matching TRBD2. Germline CDR1 is SGHTA and CDR2 is FQGNSA. This CDR3 contains 15 residues. The junction had 4 bases not matched to a gene; V was cut back by 1 base and J by 9 bases. CDR3: CASSLEGLAGGGQYF. DNA of the CDR3: TGTGCCAGCAGCTTAGAGGGACTAGCGGGGGGTGGGCAGTACTTC.

The chain couples TRBV11-2 to TRBJ2-4; 10 nucleotides align to TRBD1. Germline V CDR1 and CDR2: SGHAT, FQNNGV. After removal of 5 bases from V and 1 base from J, the junction contained 5 bases not matched to a gene. The CDR3 contains 16 residues. CDR3 loop: CASSLRQGAAKNIQYF. The CDR3 DNA reads TGTGCCAGCAGCCTTAGACAGGGGGCGGCCAAAAACATTCAGTACTTC.

The V call is TRBV7-9, the J call TRBJ1-6, with D uncertain. CDR1 and CDR2 (germline): SEHNR, FQNEAQ (reference sequence). V was cut by 1 base and J by 5 bases, with 12 bases left in between. This CDR3 spans 16 amino acids. As DNA, the CDR3 is TGTGCCAGCAGCTTAGTACTTACAGAAGATAATTCACCCCTCCACTTT. Protein product: CASSLVLTEDNSPLHF.

This clone was detected once. This chain links TRBV6-1 with TRBJ1-6; maybe TRBD1 (6 bases). Germline V CDR1 and CDR2: MNHNS, SASEGT. The CDR3 is 14 amino acids. The ends were cut back, 10 bases at V and 7 bases at J, with 17 bases in the middle. The CDR3 protein is CATLRGAGNSPLHF. In DNA, the CDR3 is TGTGCCACCCTTAGGGGGGCAGGGAATTCACCCCTCCACTTT.

The J gene is TRBJ2-2, the V gene TRBV9; 11 bases fit TRBD2. Germline CDR1 and CDR2: SGDLS and YYNGEE. V gave up 3 bases and J gave up 7 bases; unmatched junction bases: 2. The CDR3 runs 14 residues. CDR3 region: CASSGLAGHGELFF. The CDR3 DNA is TGTGCCAGCAGCGGACTAGCGGGACACGGGGAGCTGTTTTTT. Full variable domain (missing parts from reference TRBV9 and TRBJ2-2): DSGVTQTPKHLITATGQRVTLRCSPRSGDLSVYWYQQSLDQGLQFLIQYYNGEERAKGNILERFSAQQFPDLHSELNLSSLELGDSALYFCASSGLAGHGELFFGEGSRLTVL.